The 14 T cell receptor beta chains presented below share a single source sample, sequenced in a study of STAT5B mutations in CD4+ large granular lymphocyte leukemia. Some clones are missing from TCRdb's copy, which holds only in-frame ones; the method was immunoSEQ multiplex PCR. The sample lists more than 30,000 clones, over 65% occurring once. Material: CD4+ T cells from blood buffy coats. The receptor set was obtained from a human donor in good health.

The chain combines TRBV5-4 with TRBJ1-2; TRBD1 aligns across 8 bases. The CDR3 covers 16 residues. With V trimmed by 1 base and J by 6 bases, 11 bases remained unmatched. CDR1 and CDR2 (germline): SGHNT, YYREEE (reference sequence). In DNA form, the CDR3 reads TGTGCCAGCAGCTTGACCTCAGGGGGCAGTTCTGATGGCTACACCTTC. Translated, it gives CASSLTSGGSSDGYTF.

This chain joins TRBV19 and TRBJ2-3; D is possibly TRBD1 (5 bases). Per the germline V gene, CDR1 is LNHDA and CDR2 is SQIVND (reference sequence). The ends were cut back, 3 bases at V and 3 bases at J, with 13 bases in the middle. The CDR3 consists of 15 residues. CDR3 loop: CASSIGPGRTDTQYF. CDR3 DNA sequence: TGTGCCAGTAGTATTGGGCCAGGGCGAACAGATACGCAGTATTTT.

The V gene is TRBV7-8, the J gene TRBJ2-2; 9 bases are a match to TRBD2. J gave up 6 bases and V 6 bases, and 17 bases lay outside the gene matches. The CDR3 runs 18 residues. Germline CDR1 SGHVS, CDR2 FQNEAQ. This chain's CDR3 is CASRNHPLLAGVAGELFF. CDR3 coding DNA: TGTGCCAGCAGAAACCACCCATTACTAGCGGGCGTGGCCGGGGAGCTGTTTTTT.

This clone was detected only a few times. This rearrangement joins TRBV5-4 to TRBJ1-1, with D possibly TRBD1 on 5 matching bases. Trimming pared 2 bases from V and 1 base from J, leaving 12 bases between. The CDR3 spans 15 residues. Germline assignment: CDR1 SGHNT and CDR2 YYREEE (reference sequence). CDR3 sequence reads: CASSFGGRRNTEAFF. CDR3 nucleotides: TGTGCCAGCAGCTTTGGGGGACGGAGGAACACTGAAGCTTTCTTT.

The chain employs TRBV5-1 and TRBJ2-7, with 9 bases identical to TRBD2. With V trimmed by 4 bases and J by 1 base, 3 bases remained unmatched. Germline V CDR1 and CDR2: SGHRS, YFSETQ. The CDR3 totals 14 residues. CDR3 nucleotide sequence: TGCGCCAGCAGCCTTACTAGCGGGTCCTACGAGCAGTACTTC. It yields the protein CASSLTSGSYEQYF.

CDR3 sequence: CASSLEAPSTARAYGYTF. CDR3 in DNA: TGTGCCAGCAGCTTAGAGGCCCCTTCGACAGCCCGGGCTTATGGCTACACCTTC. The chain links TRBV11-2 to TRBJ1-2; possible D gene TRBD1, 5 bases. Trimming removed 0 bases from V and 5 bases from J, with 22 bases in between. The CDR3 extends over 18 amino acids. Germline loops: CDR1 SGHAT, CDR2 FQNNGV.

This clone showed up just a few times. The CDR3 loop is CASSWLGGNQPQHF. CDR3 bases: TGTGCCAGCAGCTGGTTAGGCGGCAATCAGCCCCAGCATTTT. The chain has TRBV5-6 and TRBJ1-5, with no clear D. Trimming stripped 3 bases from V and 2 bases from J, with 9 bases between. CDR3 length: 14 residues. CDR1 is SGHDT and CDR2 is YYEEEE in the germline V gene.

Only one count was recorded for this clone. The rearrangement joins TRBV4-1 to TRBJ2-7; 7 bases map to TRBD2. The V segment lost 3 bases and the J segment 7 bases; nucleotides outside the gene matches: 15. This CDR3 comprises 16 residues. Germline values: CDR1 MGHRA, CDR2 YSYEKL. For the CDR3, the DNA is TGCGCCAGCAGCCAGGGGAGGGGCGACCTAAGAGAGGAGCAGTACTTC. It encodes CASSQGRGDLREEQYF.

J is TRBJ1-5 and V is TRBV19; D is perhaps TRBD1 (5 bases). Per the germline V gene, CDR1 is LNHDA and CDR2 is SQIVND (reference sequence). This CDR3 spans 15 amino acids. V dropped 7 bases and J dropped 2 bases, with 15 bases sitting between them. The CDR3 sequence is CASNQGRFGNQPQHF. CDR3 nucleotides: TGTGCCAGTAACCAGGGACGTTTTGGCAATCAGCCCCAGCATTTT.

The chain has TRBV5-4 and TRBJ2-1; a weak D match, TRBD2 (5 bases). Germline CDR1 SGHNT, CDR2 YYREEE (reference sequence). V was trimmed by 4 bases and J by 10 bases, leaving 12 bases between them. The CDR3 is 12 residues long. The CDR3 nucleotides are TGTGCCAGCAGCAGGGAGCGGTGGGAGCAGTTCTTC. It translates to CASSRERWEQFF.

This sequence joins TRBV14 and TRBJ2-5; D is tentatively TRBD1 or TRBD2 (5 bases each). The CDR3 extends over 16 amino acids. Germline CDR1 and CDR2: SGHDN and FVKESK. With 1 base removed from V and 5 bases from J, the gap between germline ends came to 17 bases. The CDR3 spells CASSQAGARGVETQYF. In DNA, the CDR3 is TGTGCCAGCAGCCAAGCCGGGGCCCGAGGCGTGGAGACCCAGTACTTC.

This CDR3 is CASRLTGLAAYSIEQYF. The CDR3 region has the DNA TGTGCCAGCAGACTCACGGGATTAGCGGCCTATTCGATTGAGCAGTACTTC. V and J are TRBV7-8 and TRBJ2-7; maybe TRBD2 (6 bases). CDR1 is SGHVS and CDR2 is FQNEAQ in the germline V gene. CDR3 length equals 17 residues. Trimming removed 6 bases at V and 7 bases at J, with 28 bases between.

The chain employs TRBV7-9 and TRBJ2-2, with D unclear. Germline V CDR1 and CDR2: SEHNR, FQNEAQ (reference sequence). The length of the CDR3 is 14 residues. V dropped 5 bases and J dropped 1 base, with 8 bases sitting between them. The CDR3 sequence is CASSPYKNTGELFF. DNA for the CDR3: TGTGCCAGCAGCCCCTATAAGAACACCGGGGAGCTGTTTTTT.

In its sample, this clone was seen once. This CDR3 is CTSSQEGSGGANEKLFF. CDR3 DNA: TGCACCAGCAGCCAAGAAGGGTCAGGGGGTGCTAATGAAAAACTGTTTTTT. This sequence joins TRBV1 and TRBJ1-4; the tabulated D call, TRBD1, remains unverified against the DNA. TRBV1 is an annotated pseudogene. This CDR3 is built from 17 residues.